This TCR beta chain was documented in a study of T cell repertoires in cytomegalovirus infection. Overall study context: Public signatures in TCR beta pointed to CMV infection and matching HLA type. Study-wide results and caveats: There were carriers of CMV plus the relevant HLA, and cumulative public TCR beta family frequency identified them. In two of eight donors, the top clonotype was HLA-C-restricted CMV-specific.

Using its own MiXCR run on the reads, TCRdb lists one record per CDR3 protein. The top ten clones hold less than 9.5% of a sample with some 400,000 distinct CDR3 sequences, approximately 18% of them seen once. Note on this clonotype: No antigen is known for it.

Sequenced sample: PBMCs. This receptor was identified in a human donor in good health (CMV status not recorded). Some clones in this sample may be carry-over from other donors' samples.

CDR3 DNA: TGTGCCATCAGATCCCCCGCCGGGACTAGGGGGATAGATACGCAGTATTTT. The encoded protein is CAIRSPAGTRGIDTQYF. The chain employs TRBV10-3 and TRBJ2-3, with 8 bases aligning to TRBD2. The CDR3 has 17 amino acids. V lost 6 bases and J lost 5; bases outside the gene matches: 16. CDR1 and CDR2 (germline): ENHRY, SYGVKD.